This T cell receptor beta chain was profiled in a study of cytomegalovirus exposure and HLA in healthy donors. On the study more broadly: Among the approximately 370 donors who were genotyped, about 80% fell in the genetic ancestry cluster that is associated with self-reported Caucasian donors. Regarding the study as a whole: After further analysis at a later stage, around 17,000 TCR beta sequences were associated with HLA alleles at 0.05 false discovery rate.

Researchers ran the PCR with 60 Vbeta and 13 Jbeta primers. Method: immunoSEQ multiplex PCR; TCRdb's copy keeps in-frame clones and lacks some. The repertoire holds about 180,000 clones, with about four fifths as singletons. Donors counted as nominally healthy when sampled, yet unrecorded immune exposures were likely. On this clone: Its antigen is still unknown.

Trimming shortened V by 4 bases and J by 4 bases, and 14 bases separated the two germline ends. The germline V gene encodes CDR1 MNHEY and CDR2 SVGAGI. CDR3 length: 16 residues. The chain links TRBV6-5 to TRBJ2-6, with a weak D call TRBD2 (6 bases). The TCR sequence derives from a man aged 35 to 55 in good health and CMV-seronegative. Source material: PBMCs. CDR3 nucleotide sequence: TGTGCCAGCAGTTCGCTGGCGGGGACCGGGGCCAACGTCCTGACTTTC. Its translation: CASSSLAGTGANVLTF.